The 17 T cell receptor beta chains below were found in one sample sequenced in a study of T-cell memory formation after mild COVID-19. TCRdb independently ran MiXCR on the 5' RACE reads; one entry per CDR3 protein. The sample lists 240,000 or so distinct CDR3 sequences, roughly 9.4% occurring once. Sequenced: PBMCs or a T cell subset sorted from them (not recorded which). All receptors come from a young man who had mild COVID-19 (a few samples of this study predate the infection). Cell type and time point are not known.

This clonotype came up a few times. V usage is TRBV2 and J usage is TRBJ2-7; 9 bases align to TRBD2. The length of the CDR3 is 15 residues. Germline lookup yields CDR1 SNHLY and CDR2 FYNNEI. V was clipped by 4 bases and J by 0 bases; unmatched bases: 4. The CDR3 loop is CASSGDSGSSYEQYF. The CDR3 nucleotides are TGTGCCAGCAGTGGTGATAGCGGGAGCTCCTACGAGCAGTACTTC.

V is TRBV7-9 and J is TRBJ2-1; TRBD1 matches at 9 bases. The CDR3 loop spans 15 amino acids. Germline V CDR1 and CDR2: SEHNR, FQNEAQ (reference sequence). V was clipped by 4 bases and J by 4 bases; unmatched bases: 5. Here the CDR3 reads CASSSGTGPYNEQFF. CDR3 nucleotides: TGTGCCAGCAGCTCCGGGACAGGGCCATACAATGAGCAGTTCTTC.

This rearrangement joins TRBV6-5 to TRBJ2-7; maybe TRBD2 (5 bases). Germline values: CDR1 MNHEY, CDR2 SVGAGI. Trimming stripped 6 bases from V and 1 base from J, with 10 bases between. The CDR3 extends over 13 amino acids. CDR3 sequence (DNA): TGTGCCAGCAGGAGGGATGTTTCCTACGAGCAGTACGTC. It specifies CASRRDVSYEQYV.

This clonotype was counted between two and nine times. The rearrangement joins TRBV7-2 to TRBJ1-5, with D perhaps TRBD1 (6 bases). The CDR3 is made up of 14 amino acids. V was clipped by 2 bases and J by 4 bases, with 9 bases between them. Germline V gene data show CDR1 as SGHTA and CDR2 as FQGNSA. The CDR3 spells CASSLLGGNQPQHF. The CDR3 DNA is TGTGCCAGCAGCTTACTAGGGGGTAATCAGCCCCAGCATTTT. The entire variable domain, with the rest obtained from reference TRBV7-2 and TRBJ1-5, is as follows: GAGVSQSPSNKVTEKGKDVELRCDPISGHTALYWYRQSLGQGLEFLIYFQGNSAPDKSGLPSDRFSAERTGGSVSTLTIQRTQQEDSAVYLCASSLLGGNQPQHFGDGTRLSIL.

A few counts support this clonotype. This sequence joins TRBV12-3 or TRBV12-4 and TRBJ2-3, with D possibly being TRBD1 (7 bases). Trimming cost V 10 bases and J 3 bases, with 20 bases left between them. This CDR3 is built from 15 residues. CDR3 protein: CATLGGQKSTDTQYF. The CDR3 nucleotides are TGTGCCACCCTCGGGGGACAGAAATCAACAGATACGCAGTATTTT.

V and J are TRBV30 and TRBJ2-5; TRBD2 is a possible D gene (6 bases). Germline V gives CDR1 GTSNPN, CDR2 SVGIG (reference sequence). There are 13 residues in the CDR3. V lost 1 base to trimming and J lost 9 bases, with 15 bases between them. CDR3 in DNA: TGTGCCTGGAGTGGGACCATTGGAGGGGCCCAGTACTTC. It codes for CAWSGTIGGAQYF. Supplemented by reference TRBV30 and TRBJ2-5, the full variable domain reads SQTIHQWPATLVQPVGSPLSLECTVEGTSNPNLYWYRQAAGRGLQLLFYSVGIGQISSEVPQNLSASRPQDRQFILSSKKLLLSDSGFYLCAWSGTIGGAQYFGPGTRLLVL.

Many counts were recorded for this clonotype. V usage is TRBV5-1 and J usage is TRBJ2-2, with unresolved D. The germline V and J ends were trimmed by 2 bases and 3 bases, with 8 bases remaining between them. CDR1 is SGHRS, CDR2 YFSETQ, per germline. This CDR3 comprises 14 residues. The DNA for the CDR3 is TGCGCCAGCAGCTTTTCCGGGCACACCGGGGAGCTGTTTTTT. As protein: CASSFSGHTGELFF.

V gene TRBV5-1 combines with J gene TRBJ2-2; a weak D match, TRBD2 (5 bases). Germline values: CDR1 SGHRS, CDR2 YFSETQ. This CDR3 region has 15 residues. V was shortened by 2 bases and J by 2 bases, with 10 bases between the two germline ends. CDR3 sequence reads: CASSLRRENTGELFF. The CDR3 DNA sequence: TGCGCCAGCAGCTTAAGACGGGAAAACACCGGGGAGCTGTTTTTT. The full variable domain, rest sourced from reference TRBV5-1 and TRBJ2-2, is KAGVTQTPRYLIKTRGQQVTLSCSPISGHRSVSWYQQTPGQGLQFLFEYFSETQRNKGNFPGRFSGRQFSNSRSEMNVSTLELGDSALYLCASSLRRENTGELFFGEGSRLTVL.

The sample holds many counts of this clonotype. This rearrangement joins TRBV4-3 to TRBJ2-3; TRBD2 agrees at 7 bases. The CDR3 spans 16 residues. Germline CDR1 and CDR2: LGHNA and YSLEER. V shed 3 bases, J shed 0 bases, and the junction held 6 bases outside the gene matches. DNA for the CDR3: TGCGCCAGCAGCCACGGCCGGGGGGTGAGCACAGATACGCAGTATTTT. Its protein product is CASSHGRGVSTDTQYF.

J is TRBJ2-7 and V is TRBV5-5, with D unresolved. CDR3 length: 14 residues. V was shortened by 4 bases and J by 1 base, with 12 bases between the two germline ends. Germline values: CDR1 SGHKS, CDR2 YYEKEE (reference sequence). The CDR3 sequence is CASSVTGSSYEQYV. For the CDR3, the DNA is TGTGCCAGCAGCGTCACCGGGTCGTCCTACGAGCAGTACGTC.

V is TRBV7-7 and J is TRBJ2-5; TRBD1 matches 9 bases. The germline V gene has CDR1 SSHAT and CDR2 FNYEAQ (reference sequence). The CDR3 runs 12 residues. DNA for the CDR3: TGTGCTACCGGGACAGGGTCAGAGACCCAGTACTTC. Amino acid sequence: CATGTGSETQYF.

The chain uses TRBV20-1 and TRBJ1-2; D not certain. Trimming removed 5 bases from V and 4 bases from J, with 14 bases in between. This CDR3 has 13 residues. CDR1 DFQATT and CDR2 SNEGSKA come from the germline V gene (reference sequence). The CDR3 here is CSAWTDGLYGYTF. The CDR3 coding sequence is TGCAGTGCTTGGACCGACGGCCTCTATGGCTACACCTTC.

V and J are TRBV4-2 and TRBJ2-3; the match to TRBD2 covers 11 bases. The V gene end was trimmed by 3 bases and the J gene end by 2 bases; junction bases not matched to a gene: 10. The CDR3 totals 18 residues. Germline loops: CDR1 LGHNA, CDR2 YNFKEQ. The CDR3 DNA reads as TGTGCCAGCAGCCACGATAGCGGGGGGGCCGGGCTCACAGATACGCAGTATTTT. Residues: CASSHDSGGAGLTDTQYF.

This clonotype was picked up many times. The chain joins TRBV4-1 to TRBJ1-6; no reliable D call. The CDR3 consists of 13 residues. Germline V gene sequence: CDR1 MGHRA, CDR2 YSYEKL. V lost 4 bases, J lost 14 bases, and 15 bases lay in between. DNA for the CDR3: TGCGCCAGCAGCCCTCTCAGTGTGGGGTCCCTCCACTTT. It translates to CASSPLSVGSLHF.

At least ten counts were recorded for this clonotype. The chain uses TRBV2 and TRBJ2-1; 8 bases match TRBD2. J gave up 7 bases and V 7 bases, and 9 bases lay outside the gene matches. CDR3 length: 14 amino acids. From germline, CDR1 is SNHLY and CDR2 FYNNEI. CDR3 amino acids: CASMGWTGGNEQFF. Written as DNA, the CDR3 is TGTGCCAGCATGGGGTGGACGGGGGGGAATGAGCAGTTCTTC.

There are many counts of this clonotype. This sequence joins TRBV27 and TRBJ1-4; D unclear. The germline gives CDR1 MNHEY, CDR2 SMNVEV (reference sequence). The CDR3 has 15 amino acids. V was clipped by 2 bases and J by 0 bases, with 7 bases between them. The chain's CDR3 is CASSLGEATNEKLFF. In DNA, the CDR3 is TGTGCCAGCAGTTTAGGAGAAGCAACTAATGAAAAACTGTTTTTT.

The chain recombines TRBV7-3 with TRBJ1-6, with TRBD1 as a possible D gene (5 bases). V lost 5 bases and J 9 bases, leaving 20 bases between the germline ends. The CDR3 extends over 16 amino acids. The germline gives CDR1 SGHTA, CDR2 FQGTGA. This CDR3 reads CASSLGAGQVASPLHF. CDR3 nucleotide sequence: TGTGCCAGCAGCCTAGGTGCAGGGCAAGTAGCTTCACCCCTCCACTTT.